These 23 T cell receptor beta chains were all obtained from the same sample, sequenced in a study of T-cell memory formation after mild COVID-19. One entry per CDR3 protein, called by TCRdb with MiXCR from the 5' RACE reads. The table has 300,000 or so distinct CDR3 sequences, 15% seen once. Sequencing was carried out using PBMCs or a T cell subset sorted from them (not recorded which). These receptors originate from a man younger than 35 who had mild COVID-19 (a few samples of this study predate the infection). Cell type and time point are not known.

This clonotype was detected a few times. The V gene is TRBV14, the J gene TRBJ1-2; no firm D call. Germline-derived CDR1 and CDR2 are SGHDN and FVKESK. V was pared by 1 base and J by 7 bases, with 10 bases between. There are 13 residues in the CDR3. In nucleotides, the CDR3 is TGTGCCAGCAGCCAAGCCCCCCGACTTGGCTACACCTTC. Translation gives CASSQAPRLGYTF. Combining the CDR3 with reference TRBV14 and TRBJ1-2 gives the whole variable domain EAGVTQFPSHSVIEKGQTVTLRCDPISGHDNLYWYRRVMGKEIKFLLHFVKESKQDESGMPNNRFLAERTGGTYSTLKVQPAELEDSGVYFCASSQAPRLGYTFGSGTRLTVV.

This clonotype was seen a few times. DNA of the CDR3: TGTGCCAGCAGACAGGGAGGGGGTCAGCCCCAGCATTTT. It translates to CASRQGGGQPQHF. The rearrangement links TRBV2 to TRBJ1-5; tentative D call: TRBD1 (6 bases). The germline gives CDR1 SNHLY, CDR2 FYNNEI. V lost 6 bases, J lost 6 bases, and 12 bases lay in between. This CDR3 region has 13 residues. Drawing the rest from reference TRBV2 and TRBJ1-5, the complete variable domain is EPEVTQTPSHQVTQMGQEVILRCVPISNHLYFYWYRQILGQKVEFLVSFYNNEISEKSEIFDDQFSVERPDGSNFTLKIRSTKLEDSAMYFCASRQGGGQPQHFGDGTRLSIL.

This clonotype was seen a handful of times. The chain joins TRBV11-2 to TRBJ2-5; possibly TRBD1 for D (5 bases). V lost 5 bases and J 5 bases, leaving 18 bases between the germline ends. Germline V lookup: CDR1 SGHAT, CDR2 FQNNGV. There are 15 residues in the CDR3. The chain's CDR3 is CASSLGHSRWETQYF. CDR3 DNA sequence: TGTGCCAGCAGCCTCGGACACTCCCGGTGGGAGACCCAGTACTTC.

The chain's CDR3 is CSARQGAGQPQHF. CDR3 bases: TGCAGTGCTCGTCAGGGGGCTGGACAGCCCCAGCATTTT. The chain carries TRBV20-1 and TRBJ1-5; 8 bases are shared with TRBD1. V was clipped by 5 bases and J by 7 bases; unmatched bases: 7. The CDR3 consists of 13 residues. Germline lookup yields CDR1 DFQATT and CDR2 SNEGSKA (reference sequence).

This clonotype has only a few counts. The chain couples TRBV15 to TRBJ2-3; either TRBD1 or TRBD2 may supply D (5 bases each). V lost 0 bases, J lost 4 bases, and 11 bases lay in between. The CDR3 sequence is 15 residues long. Germline V gene lookup returns CDR1 LNHNV and CDR2 YYDKDF (reference sequence). CDR3 nucleotide sequence: TGTGCCACCAGCAGAGAAGCTACGGGACCAGATACGCAGTATTTT. Its translation is CATSREATGPDTQYF.

The chain is built from TRBV5-6 and TRBJ2-5; D is unresolved. Trimming shortened V by 0 bases and J by 4 bases, and 10 bases separated the two germline ends. Looked up from germline, CDR1 is SGHDT and CDR2 is YYEEEE. The CDR3 sequence is 14 residues long. This chain's CDR3 is CASSLAMGSETQYF. CDR3 DNA sequence: TGTGCCAGCAGCTTGGCAATGGGGTCAGAGACCCAGTACTTC.

The J gene is TRBJ2-1, the V gene TRBV7-3, with 7 bases identical to TRBD2. The CDR3 has 16 residues. CDR1 SGHTA and CDR2 FQGTGA come from the germline V gene. Trimming removed 5 bases from V and 0 bases from J; junction bases left unmatched: 7. The CDR3 DNA is TGTGCCAGCAGCCCCCTCTCGGGGGGCTCCTACAATGAGCAGTTCTTC. Protein sequence: CASSPLSGGSYNEQFF.

The chain joins TRBV24-1 to TRBJ2-3; D uncertain. The length of the CDR3 is 11 residues. V gave up 6 bases and J gave up 5 bases, with 5 bases separating them. The V gene's germline CDR1 is KGHDR and CDR2 SFDVKD. The CDR3, as DNA: TGTGCCACCAGTTATGGAGATACGCAGTATTTT. Protein: CATSYGDTQYF.

This clonotype was detected only a few times. The chain recombines TRBV11-2 with TRBJ2-1; 8 nucleotides line up with TRBD1. The CDR3 is 16 residues long. After removal of 2 bases from V and 7 bases from J, the junction contained 10 bases not matched to a gene. CDR1 SGHAT and CDR2 FQNNGV come from the germline V gene. The CDR3 sequence is CASSLIPRGRFNEQFF. Here the CDR3 DNA reads TGTGCCAGCAGCTTAATCCCCAGGGGGCGATTTAATGAGCAGTTCTTC.

This rearrangement joins TRBV5-1 to TRBJ1-2; perhaps TRBD1 as D (5 bases). Germline assignment: CDR1 SGHRS and CDR2 YFSETQ. CDR3 length: 14 residues. V lost 0 bases, J lost 5 bases, and 11 bases lay in between. DNA of the CDR3: TGCGCCAGCAGCTTGGAGACAGCCTCTTATGGCTACACCTTC. It specifies CASSLETASYGYTF.

The chain has TRBV4-3 and TRBJ1-1; 8 bases match TRBD1. The length of the CDR3 is 15 residues. V shed 4 bases and J 6 bases; nucleotides not matched to a gene: 10. CDR1 is LGHNA and CDR2 is YSLEER in the germline V gene. In nucleotides, the CDR3 is TGCGCCAGCAGCCCACGACAGGGGTCGGCGGCTGAAGCTTTCTTT. Its protein product is CASSPRQGSAAEAFF.

This clonotype was seen a few times. This chain uses TRBV12-3 or TRBV12-4 with TRBJ1-1; D is possibly TRBD1 (5 bases). V was trimmed by 2 bases and J by 6 bases, leaving 7 bases between them. The CDR3 extends over 12 amino acids. The CDR3 sequence: CASSLWDSEAFF. For the CDR3, the DNA is TGTGCCAGCAGTTTATGGGACTCTGAAGCTTTCTTT.

This clonotype was found many times. The rearrangement links TRBV3-1 to TRBJ2-7; 8 bases are shared with TRBD1. Germline V lookup: CDR1 LGHDT, CDR2 YNNKEL (reference sequence). This CDR3 contains 14 residues. V trimming: 4 bases; J trimming: 5 bases; junction bases outside the gene matches: 7. CDR3 amino acids: CASSPQWTGNEQYF. In nucleotides, the CDR3 is TGTGCCAGCAGCCCCCAATGGACAGGGAACGAGCAGTACTTC.

The gene calls are TRBV20-1 and TRBJ1-1; D gene ambiguous. The V gene's germline CDR1 is DFQATT and CDR2 SNEGSKA (reference sequence). V was cut by 3 bases and J by 7 bases, with 6 bases left in between. This CDR3 has 10 amino acids. CDR3 DNA: TGCAGTGCTAGGGCGAGTGAAGCTTTCTTT. This translates into CSARASEAFF.

In its sample, this clonotype was seen a few times. This chain connects TRBV21-1 to TRBJ1-4; the DNA was not compared with TRBD1, the D call given in the table. TRBV21-1 is designated a pseudogene. The CDR3 runs to 14 residues. The CDR3 DNA reads TGTGCCAGCAGCAAAGATTCCCGGGACATCAGATGGTTTTTT. Translating gives CASSKDSRDIRWFF.

The chain links TRBV5-5 to TRBJ2-7; D uncertain. The CDR3 loop spans 12 amino acids. Per germline, CDR1 SGHKS and CDR2 YYEKEE (reference sequence). Trimming left V 4 bases short and J 3 bases short, with 8 bases between. The CDR3 coding sequence is TGTGCCAGCAGCCCGGTCGTCTACGAGCAGTACGTC. This translates into CASSPVVYEQYV.

This clonotype was recorded a few times. The genes are TRBV7-2 and TRBJ2-2, with 9 bases lining up with TRBD2. The CDR3 has 15 amino acids. The junction had 6 bases not matched to a gene; V was cut back by 6 bases and J by 4 bases. Germline assignment: CDR1 SGHTA and CDR2 FQGNSA. The CDR3 here is CASRGTSRLTGELFF. The CDR3 bases are TGTGCCAGCAGGGGGACTAGCCGACTCACCGGGGAGCTGTTTTTT.

In its sample, this clonotype was seen a few times. This chain joins TRBV7-2 and TRBJ2-7; the D is unclear. The germline gives CDR1 SGHTA, CDR2 FQGNSA. The CDR3 is 15 amino acids. V was clipped by 3 bases and J by 4 bases, with 16 bases between them. DNA of the CDR3: TGTGCCAGCAGCTTTTCATCTGGCCTCGGGTACGAGCAGTACTTC. It is translated as CASSFSSGLGYEQYF.

This clonotype was picked up a small number of times. This chain connects TRBV7-2 to TRBJ2-7, with 10 bases lining up with TRBD1. The CDR3 length is 15 residues. Trimming at V came to 3 bases and at J to 4 bases, leaving 6 bases not matched to a gene. CDR1 is SGHTA, CDR2 FQGNSA, per germline. The CDR3 sequence: CASSFVQDRGYEQYF. CDR3 coding DNA: TGTGCCAGCAGCTTTGTTCAGGACAGGGGGTACGAGCAGTACTTC.

J is TRBJ2-1 and V is TRBV11-2; TRBD2 agrees at 12 bases. Germline V gives CDR1 SGHAT, CDR2 FQNNGV. The CDR3 loop spans 14 amino acids. V shed 3 bases, J shed 9 bases, and the junction held 3 bases outside the gene matches. CDR3 residues: CASSFILAGGEQFF. The DNA for the CDR3 is TGTGCCAGCAGCTTTATACTAGCGGGGGGTGAGCAGTTCTTC.

A few counts support this clonotype. The genes are TRBV5-1 and TRBJ2-2; D is unresolved. Germline CDR1 reads SGHRS; CDR2 reads YFSETQ. Trimming shortened V by 2 bases and J by 6 bases, and 11 bases separated the two germline ends. The CDR3 runs 14 residues. CDR3 nucleotide sequence: TGCGCCAGCAGCTTCGGAGATTTCTCCGGGGAGCTGTTTTTT. Its protein product is CASSFGDFSGELFF.

This clonotype occurred many times. V and J are TRBV7-9 and TRBJ2-5; tentative D call: TRBD2 (6 bases). This CDR3 contains 14 residues. V lost 0 bases and J 5 bases, leaving 10 bases between the germline ends. Germline V lookup: CDR1 SEHNR, CDR2 FQNEAQ (reference sequence). CDR3 nucleotides: TGTGCCAGCAGCTTAGCGGGGGGATCGGAGACCCAGTACTTC. Residues: CASSLAGGSETQYF.

The rearrangement links TRBV7-2 to TRBJ2-4; tentatively, D is TRBD2 (7 bases). From germline, CDR1 is SGHTA and CDR2 FQGNSA. This CDR3 is built from 16 residues. V lost 2 bases and J 1 base, leaving 12 bases between the germline ends. The CDR3 DNA sequence: TGTGCCAGCAGCTTACGGGGGGCAATGGCCAAAAACATTCAGTACTTC. Translating it yields CASSLRGAMAKNIQYF.